Listed below are T cell receptor beta chains from one sample, sequenced in a study of Ad26.COV2.S vaccination and SARS-CoV-2 variants. Here immunoSEQ multiplex PCR was the method, and the copy in TCRdb shows in-frame clones only, minus some. This sample has approximately 300,000 clones; approximately 86% occur once, and the top ten carry more than 1.5%. The sequenced sample was peripheral blood, obtained in a trial of Ad26.COV2.S vaccine versus placebo. The origin of the receptors is a person between 18 and 65 years old who received the Ad26.COV2.S COVID-19 vaccine or a placebo. Each CDR3 is given with its conserved first and last residue. The D gene is left open where the match is weak. Expanded clones are given a class, and other clones once, few, many or no size at all.

clone_size d_call j_call v_call cdr3_nt cdr3_aa
few NA TRBJ2-7 TRBV11-2 TGTGCCAGCAGCTTAGGCCAGTCGGGGATTCGCGAGCAGTACTTC CASSLGQSGIREQYF
NA NA TRBJ1-5 TRBV7-2 TGTGCCAGCAATAGGCGAGTTTTCGAGCCCCAGCATTTT CASNRRVFEPQHF
NA NA TRBJ1-2 TRBV9 TGTGCCAGCAGCGCCTCGGGGTTCTATGGCTACACCTTC CASSASGFYGYTF
NA NA TRBJ1-1 TRBV5-1 TGCGCCAGCAGCTTGGAGTGGTCAGGGTCCACTGAAGCTTTCTTT CASSLEWSGSTEAFF
NA TRBD1 TRBJ1-5 TRBV18 TGTGCCAGCTCCCGAGACGCCGCTCGGACAGGGGGCGCCCAAGTGAGTCGACAGCCCCAGCATTTT CASSRDAARTGGAQVSRQPQHF
once NA TRBJ1-1 TRBV7-2 TGTGCCAGCAGCTTCCAGACGGATTCCACTGAAGCTTTCTTT CASSFQTDSTEAFF
NA NA TRBJ2-3 TRBV6-1 TGTGCCAGCAGTGTAGGGGGGATCTTCCCCACAGATACGCAGTATTTT CASSVGGIFPTDTQYF
once NA TRBJ1-5 TRBV5-6 TGTGCCAGCAGCGGACAGAACAATCAGCCCCAGCATTTT CASSGQNNQPQHF
NA NA TRBJ2-2 TRBV19 TGTGCCAGTATCGGCCGGGTTCCCCCCACCGGGGAGCTGTTTTTT CASIGRVPPTGELFF
once NA TRBJ2-1 TRBV2 TGTGCCAGCAGTGAAACGGGGTACAATGAGCAGTTCTTC CASSETGYNEQFF
NA NA TRBJ2-2 TRBV19 TGTGCCAGTAGTATAGATGATTCCAGCACCGGGGAGCTGTTTTTT CASSIDDSSTGELFF
NA TRBD2 TRBJ2-2 TRBV19 TGTGCCAGTACCCCCCTTAGGCCCGGGACTAGCCGTACCGGGGAGCTGTTTTTT CASTPLRPGTSRTGELFF
NA NA TRBJ1-3 TRBV3-1/TRBV3-2 TGTGCCAGCAGCTATTCGCGTCACGCACGAAACACCATATATTTT CASSYSRHARNTIYF
NA NA TRBJ1-1 TRBV7-2 TGTGCCAGCAGCTTATCACAGAACACTGAAGCTTTCTTT CASSLSQNTEAFF
once NA TRBJ2-7 TRBV10-3 TGTGCCATCAGTGAGGGGGACGAGCAGTACTTC CAISEGDEQYF
NA NA TRBJ2-7 TRBV28 TGTGCCAGCAGTTCTGCAGGGGCAAGCTACGAGCAGTACTTC CASSSAGASYEQYF
once NA TRBJ2-4 TRBV6-2/TRBV6-3 TGTGCCAGCGGCCGACCTAGTTCCAAAAACATTCAGTACTTC CASGRPSSKNIQYF
NA TRBD2 TRBJ2-7 TRBV15 TGTGCCACCAGCAGCCTAGCGGGGGGGCGCGAGCAGTACTTC CATSSLAGGREQYF
NA NA TRBJ2-1 TRBV5-4 TGTGCCAGCAGCTGGGTCAGGGGGGGGTACAATGAGCAGTTCTTC CASSWVRGGYNEQFF
NA NA TRBJ2-3 TRBV9 TGTGCCAGCAGCCCTGGGGGGAGAACTAGCACAGATACGCAGTATTTT CASSPGGRTSTDTQYF
NA TRBD2 TRBJ2-7 TRBV3-1/TRBV3-2 TGTGCCAGCAGCCAAGTGCGGGGGGCTGTCTACGAGCAGTACTTC CASSQVRGAVYEQYF
once NA TRBJ1-1 TRBV6-5 TGTGCCAGCAGTTACTCTGGGGGAGGGATGAACACTGAAGCTTTCTTT CASSYSGGGMNTEAFF
NA TRBD2 TRBJ2-5 TRBV9 TGTGCCAGCAGCGTAGGTGTGCGGGGGAGAATACAAGAGACCCAGTACTTC CASSVGVRGRIQETQYF
NA TRBD1 TRBJ2-3 TRBV19 TGTGCCAGTAGCCAAGACAGGGGGCGGTCAGATACGCAGTATTTT CASSQDRGRSDTQYF
NA NA TRBJ1-1 TRBV19 TGTGCCAGTAAAAACGGGCACCAAGTACCGAACACTGAAGCTTTCTTT CASKNGHQVPNTEAFF
NA NA TRBJ2-7 TRBV5-4 TGTGCCAGCAGCAGGGACCGAAGCTCCTACGAGCAGTACTTC CASSRDRSSYEQYF
NA NA TRBJ1-2 TRBV6-5 TGTGCCAGCAGCCGCTCACCTGTCTATGGCTACACCTTC CASSRSPVYGYTF
NA TRBD1 TRBJ2-7 TRBV7-9 TGTGCCAGCAGCTTACACCGGGACAGGCCCTACGAGCAGTACTTC CASSLHRDRPYEQYF
NA NA TRBJ1-4 TRBV3-1/TRBV3-2 TGTGCCAGCAGCCAAGTTGCAGTTGGAAAACTGTTTTTT CASSQVAVGKLFF
NA TRBD2 TRBJ2-5 TRBV2 TGTGCCAGCAGTGAAGGCCTAGCGGGGGGGAAAGAGACCCAGTACTTC CASSEGLAGGKETQYF
NA TRBD2 TRBJ2-5 TRBV18 TGTGCCAGCTCACCGGGACTAGCGGAGACCCAGTACTTC CASSPGLAETQYF
once NA TRBJ1-2 TRBV30 TGTGCCTGGAGTGTCCAAAGGGGTGGGAGCTATGGCTACACCTTC CAWSVQRGGSYGYTF
once NA TRBJ1-4 TRBV29-1 TGCAGCGTGGCCGTTCGAGGCAGTGAAAAACTGTTTTTT CSVAVRGSEKLFF
NA TRBD2 TRBJ2-7 TRBV27 TGTGCCAGCAGTTTTCTAGCGGGGGCGAGCTCCTACGAGCAGTACTTC CASSFLAGASSYEQYF
NA NA TRBJ1-1 TRBV18 TGTGCCAGCTCACCACCACGGGGAGACAGACAGAACACTGAAGCTTTCTTT CASSPPRGDRQNTEAFF
NA TRBD1 TRBJ2-3 TRBV9 TGTGCCAGCAGCGTAGCTCCAACGGGACAGGGTCCGCAGTATTTT CASSVAPTGQGPQYF
NA TRBD1 TRBJ2-2 TRBV6-4 TGTGCCAGCAGGGCACAGGGGGACACCGGGGAGCTGTTTTTT CASRAQGDTGELFF
NA NA TRBJ1-2 TRBV9 TGTGCCAGCGCCGAAGGGGTTGGTGACTATGGCTACACCTTC CASAEGVGDYGYTF
NA TRBD1 TRBJ2-3 TRBV6-4 TGTGCCAGCAGTTTATCAGGGGGAAGCACAGATACGCAGTATTTT CASSLSGGSTDTQYF
NA NA TRBJ1-1 TRBV7-2 TGTGCCAGCAGCTTAGTGGTGAACACTGAAGCTTTCTTT CASSLVVNTEAFF
NA NA TRBJ2-3 TRBV5-4 TGTGCCAGCAGCTTCCCCACAGATACGCAGTATTTT CASSFPTDTQYF
NA TRBD1 TRBJ2-7 TRBV6-1 TGTGCCAGCAGTGAAGCTGAGGGACCGGGACAGGGGGCCCACGAGCAGTACTTC CASSEAEGPGQGAHEQYF
NA NA TRBJ1-1 TRBV30 TGTGCCTGGAGTTGGAGGCAGGTACGAGGCACTGAAGCTTTCTTT CAWSWRQVRGTEAFF
NA NA TRBJ1-1 TRBV6-5 TGTGCCAGCAGTTACCCAGGGGAGAACACTGAAGCTTTCTTT CASSYPGENTEAFF
NA NA TRBJ1-1 TRBV5-1 TGCGCCAGCAGCTTGTCATCCTTGAACACTGAAGCTTTCTTT CASSLSSLNTEAFF
NA TRBD1 TRBJ1-5 TRBV10-3 TGTGCCATCAGTGAGTCGAACGGACAGGCTGTTCAGCCCCAGCATTTT CAISESNGQAVQPQHF
NA NA TRBJ1-3 TRBV10-3 TGTGCCATCAGTGTCGGGGTGGCGGAGGGAAACACCATATATTTT CAISVGVAEGNTIYF
NA NA TRBJ2-7 TRBV7-2 TGTGCCAGCAGCTTAATGGAGGGGCCCTACGAGCAGTACTTC CASSLMEGPYEQYF
NA NA TRBJ2-1 TRBV19 TGTGCCAGTAGTACGGTTCTACCCTCCTACAATGAGCAGTTCTTC CASSTVLPSYNEQFF
NA NA TRBJ2-5 TRBV7-2 TGTGCCAGCAGCCGGTTTCAAGAGACCCAGTACTTC CASSRFQETQYF
once NA TRBJ2-4 TRBV7-2 TGTGCCAGCAGCTTATCGGGGGCCCCCTCCAAAAACATTCAGTACTTC CASSLSGAPSKNIQYF
NA TRBD1 TRBJ1-2 TRBV4-2 TGTGCCAGCAGCCAACCGCTAGGGACAGGGGTAGACTATGGCTACACCTTC CASSQPLGTGVDYGYTF
once TRBD2 TRBJ2-3 TRBV29-1 TGCAGCGTTGGGGTTCTAGCGGGGGCGAGAGATACGCAGTATTTT CSVGVLAGARDTQYF
NA TRBD1 TRBJ2-3 TRBV5-1 TGCGCCAGCAGCCCGGGACAGACCACAGATACGCAGTATTTT CASSPGQTTDTQYF
NA NA TRBJ2-3 TRBV7-2 TGTGCCAGCAGCTTTTGGGGGTATGCCACAGATACGCAGTATTTT CASSFWGYATDTQYF
NA NA TRBJ2-1 TRBV5-1 TGCGCCAGCAGCATCGAGGGGGGGCCCTATGAGCAGTTCTTC CASSIEGGPYEQFF
once NA TRBJ1-5 TRBV30 TGTGCCTGGGCGGGGGCCCGAAATCAGCCCCAGCATTTT CAWAGARNQPQHF
NA TRBD1 TRBJ2-1 TRBV6-2/TRBV6-3 TGTGCCAGCAGTTACGAGGACAGGGGCTACAATGAGCAGTTCTTC CASSYEDRGYNEQFF
few TRBD1 TRBJ1-6 TRBV2 TGTGCCAGCAGTGGACAGGGAGGGAATTCACCCCTCCACTTT CASSGQGGNSPLHF
NA NA TRBJ1-2 TRBV15 TGTGCCACCAGCAGAGATCTAAAGTTTAACTATGGCTACACCTTC CATSRDLKFNYGYTF